The subject of this entry is one T cell receptor (beta chain). Its recognized antigen is unknown. Per-base qualities were not stored, and no clone one base away is much larger. The label giving this sample's time point can be read as: baseline before first vaccination. The vaccinee samples were drawn from two UK trials, COV001 and COV002, one of which was a single-blind randomized controlled phase 2/3 trial testing AZD1222 (ChAdOx1 nCoV-19) in healthy adults. For TCRbeta chain sequencing, PBMC samples from trial participants were taken at day 0 and at day 28 after the second dose. From the germline V gene, CDR1 is SGHAT and CDR2 is FQNNGV. V loses 5 bases, J loses 4 bases, and the germline ends lie 14 bases apart. Spanning cysteine to phenylalanine, the CDR3 consists of 15 amino acids. CDR3 DNA only is kept here, 45 bases in frame from base 1. This specimen comes from a study of T cell responses to AZD1222 COVID-19 vaccine (dated by TCRdb to the early 2020s). General notes on the study: AZD1222 recipients with second doses at about 4 weeks or about 12 weeks were pooled, because spike-specific TCR depth and breadth did not differ between schedules. A total of 230 to 250 trial participants underwent TCR sequencing, of whom around 200 received two doses of AZD1222 and approximately 25 received two doses of the MenACWY control vaccine. Trial participants were enrolled into age subgroups of 18-55, 56-69 and 70-plus years, which contained about 150, 27 and 61 TCR-sequenced participants, respectively. Overall results and qualifications from the work: Participants were mostly white British, with more females than males. The authors suggested clonal diversity may have been underestimated. Because no day 14 peak-response samples were available, repertoires were characterized only after the peak T cell response. Epitopes outside the regions mutated in the B.1.351 and B.1.1.7 variants were reportedly recognized by nearly half of the unique spike-specific TCRs. Vaccine-associated CD4 TCRs spanned the whole spike protein, with dominant responses in regions 160-218 and 743-854. In the small 56-69-year group, the increase in depth fell short of significance, most likely because of low power. A significant rise in spike-specific TCR breadth and depth was observed after two AZD1222 doses relative to day 0 and relative to MenACWY recipients. Only a handful of AZD1222 recipients were SARS-CoV-2 seropositive at baseline, limiting conclusions about previously exposed vaccinees.

The CDR3 regions of human TCRbeta chains were subjected to immunosequencing. As for how the authors treated the data: TCRs in the repertoires were matched against a reference library of SARS-CoV-2-specific TCRs that had been generated with the MIRA antigen-specificity platform. Breadth was defined as the fraction of unique TCRs that were SARS-CoV-2-associated, and depth was defined as the fraction of total T cells that were SARS-CoV-2-associated. Each spike-specific TCR was assigned to its reactive spike region and to a CD4 or CD8 class using the MIRA data. Log10-transformed breadth and depth values were compared by one-way ANOVA with Sidak's multiple comparisons tests. Held by TCRdb, this immuneACCESS table contains in-frame sequences only and omits some clones. Under half of the omission traces to an unresolved V gene where checked; the cause of the rest is unknown. V and J calls and clone size are those listed in that table; D and trimming were worked out from the DNA. The sample table records 160,000 or so clones; 80% to 95% of these occur just once. The ten largest clones represent 4.4% of the sample.

Sequencing was performed on peripheral blood, taken on day 0 of AZD1222 vaccination. The receptor was derived from an adult in good health. The chain joins TRBV11-2 to TRBJ2-2, and perhaps TRBD2 as D gene, on 6 matching bases. The CDR3 sequence is CASSPRTGVTGELFF. The bases read TGTGCCAGCAGCCCTAGGACGGGAGTCACCGGGGAGCTGTTTTTT.